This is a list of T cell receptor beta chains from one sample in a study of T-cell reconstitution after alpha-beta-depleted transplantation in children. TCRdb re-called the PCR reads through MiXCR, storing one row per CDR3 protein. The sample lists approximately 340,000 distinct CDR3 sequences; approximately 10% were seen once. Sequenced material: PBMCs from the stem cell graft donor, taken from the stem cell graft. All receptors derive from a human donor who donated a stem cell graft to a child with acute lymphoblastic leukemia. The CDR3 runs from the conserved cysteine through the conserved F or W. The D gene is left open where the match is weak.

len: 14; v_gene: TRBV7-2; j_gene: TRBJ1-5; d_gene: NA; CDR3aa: CASSLGRGNQPQHF
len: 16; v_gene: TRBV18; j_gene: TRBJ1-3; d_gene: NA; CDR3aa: CDSSPRTLDSGNTIYF
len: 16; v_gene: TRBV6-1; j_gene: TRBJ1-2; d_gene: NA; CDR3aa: CASSQQGGLGNYGYTF
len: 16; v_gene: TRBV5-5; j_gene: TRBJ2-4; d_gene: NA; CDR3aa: CASSLGGDIAKNIQYF
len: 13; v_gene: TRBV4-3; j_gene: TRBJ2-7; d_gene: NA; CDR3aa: CASSPGRDYEQYF
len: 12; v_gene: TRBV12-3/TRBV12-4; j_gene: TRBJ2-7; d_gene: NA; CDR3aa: CASSLTFYEQYF
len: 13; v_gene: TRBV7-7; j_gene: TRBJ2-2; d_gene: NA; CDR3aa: CATSEAGPGELFF
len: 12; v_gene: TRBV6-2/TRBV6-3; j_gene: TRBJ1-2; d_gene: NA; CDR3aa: CASSTGHYGYTF
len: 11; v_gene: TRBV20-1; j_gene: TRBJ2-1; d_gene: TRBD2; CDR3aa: CSAELANEQFF
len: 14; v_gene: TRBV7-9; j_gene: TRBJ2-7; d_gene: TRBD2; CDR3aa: CASSPVAGPYEQYF